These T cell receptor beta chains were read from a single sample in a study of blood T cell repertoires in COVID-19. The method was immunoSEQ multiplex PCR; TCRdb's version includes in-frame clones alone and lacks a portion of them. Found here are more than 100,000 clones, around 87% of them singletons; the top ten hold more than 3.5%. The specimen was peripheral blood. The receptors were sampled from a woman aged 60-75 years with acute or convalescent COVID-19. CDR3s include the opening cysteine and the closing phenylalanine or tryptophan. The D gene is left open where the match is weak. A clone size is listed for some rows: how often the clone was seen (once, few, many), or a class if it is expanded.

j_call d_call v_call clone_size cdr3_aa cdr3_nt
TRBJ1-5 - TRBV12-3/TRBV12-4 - CASRKQDNQPQHF TGTGCCAGCAGGAAACAGGACAATCAGCCTCAGCATTTT
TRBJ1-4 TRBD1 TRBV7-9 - CASSLGPGGNEKLFF TGTGCCAGCAGCTTAGGGCCAGGGGGAAATGAAAAACTGTTTTTT
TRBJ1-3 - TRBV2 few CASVDSSGNTIYF TGTGCCAGCGTGGACAGCTCTGGAAACACCATATATTTT
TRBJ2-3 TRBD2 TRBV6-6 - CASSPLAGSTDTQYF TGTGCCAGCAGCCCTCTAGCGGGGAGCACAGATACGCAGTATTTT
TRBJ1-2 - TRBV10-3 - CAIMGSNYGYTF TGTGCCATCATGGGCAGTAACTATGGCTACACCTTC
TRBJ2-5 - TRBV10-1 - CASSEAGTPGGETQYF TGCGCCAGCAGTGAGGCCGGGACACCCGGTGGAGAGACCCAGTACTTC
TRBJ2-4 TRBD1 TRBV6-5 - CASKRSQGDIQYF TGTGCCAGCAAGCGGAGCCAGGGGGACATTCAGTACTTC
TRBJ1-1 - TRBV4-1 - CASSSNEIAEAFF TGCGCCAGCAGCTCGAACGAGATTGCTGAAGCTTTCTTT
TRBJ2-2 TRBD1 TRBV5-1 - CASSLQGARGTGELFF TGCGCCAGCAGCTTACAGGGGGCGAGGGGCACCGGGGAGCTGTTTTTT
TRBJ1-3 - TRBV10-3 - CAISGGLASSGNTIYF TGTGCCATCAGTGGGGGTTTAGCGAGCTCTGGAAACACCATATATTTT
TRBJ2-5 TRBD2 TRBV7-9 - CASSLTLAGGPETQYF TGTGCCAGCAGCCTTACACTAGCGGGAGGGCCGGAGACCCAGTACTTC
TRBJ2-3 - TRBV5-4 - CASSLAAIASSTDTQYF TGTGCCAGCAGCTTAGCCGCGATAGCTTCTAGCACAGATACGCAGTATTTT
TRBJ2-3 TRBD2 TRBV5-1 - CASSGTRGGNTQYF TGCGCCAGCAGTGGGACTAGAGGTGGAAATACGCAGTATTTT